The entry that follows covers one T cell receptor beta chain sequence. The data were taken from a study of blood T cell repertoires in COVID-19. Per the original methods: Nucleated cell counts were estimated from reference gene primer amplification. Produced via immunoSEQ multiplex PCR; TCRdb's table is partial and in-frame only. V and J calls and clone size are copied from that table; D and trimming were computed from the DNA. The data hold roughly 91,000 clones, with roughly four fifths observed a single time. Trimming removed 4 bases at V and 9 bases at J, with 7 bases between. From germline, CDR1 is SNHLY and CDR2 FYNNEI. This CDR3 region has 11 residues.

The chain links TRBV2 to TRBJ2-1; unclear D gene. This receptor was identified in an elderly woman with acute or convalescent COVID-19. The sequenced sample was peripheral blood. Written as DNA, the CDR3 is TGTGCCAGCAGTGGGGCAGTTGAGCAGTTCTTC. This encodes CASSGAVEQFF.